Listed below are T cell receptor beta chains from one sample, sequenced in a study of shared clonotypes between healthy human individuals. Data came from immunoSEQ multiplex PCR; TCRdb stores just in-frame clones and leaves some out. Among about 2 million clones listed, approximately 94% were seen once. Sequencing input: naive CD8+ T cells sorted from blood. These receptors came from a young man in good health. The CDR3 runs from the conserved cysteine through the conserved F or W. The D gene is left open where the match is weak. Clone size appears in some rows only: once, few, many, or a class for an expanded clone.

TRBJ2-3,.,TRBD2,TRBV4-1,CASSPILAGGPTDTQYF,TGCGCCAGCAGCCCGATTTTAGCGGGGGGCCCCACAGATACGCAGTATTTT
TRBJ2-1,.,.,TRBV27,CASSLMDSNNEQFF,TGTGCCAGCAGTCTGATGGACTCTAACAATGAGCAGTTCTTC
TRBJ2-3,.,.,TRBV7-2,CASSLEGFPSTDTQYF,TGTGCCAGCAGCTTAGAAGGTTTTCCTAGCACAGATACGCAGTATTTT
TRBJ2-2,.,.,TRBV10-1,CASSVGPNTGELFF,TGCGCCAGCAGTGTGGGGCCGAACACCGGGGAGCTGTTTTTT
TRBJ1-1,.,.,TRBV19,CASRVVANTEAFF,TGTGCCAGTAGAGTGGTAGCGAACACTGAAGCTTTCTTT
TRBJ2-1,.,.,TRBV7-9,CASSLGFGNSYNEQFF,TGTGCCAGCAGCTTAGGTTTTGGAAACTCCTACAATGAGCAGTTCTTC
TRBJ2-2,once,.,TRBV11-2,CASSLVPGAGELFF,TGTGCCAGCAGCTTAGTTCCAGGAGCCGGGGAGCTGTTTTTT
TRBJ2-5,.,.,TRBV6-6,CASSYMGYQETQYF,TGTGCCAGCAGTTATATGGGGTACCAAGAGACCCAGTACTTC
TRBJ2-2,.,.,TRBV27,CASSFRAANTGELFF,TGTGCCAGCAGTTTCCGGGCGGCGAACACCGGGGAGCTGTTTTTT
TRBJ2-7,.,TRBD1,TRBV30,CAWSWDSDYEQYF,TGTGCCTGGAGTTGGGACAGCGACTACGAGCAGTACTTC
TRBJ2-1,.,TRBD2,TRBV10-2,CASSDWREGLHEQFF,TGCGCCAGCAGTGATTGGCGGGAGGGCCTCCATGAGCAGTTCTTC
TRBJ2-3,once,TRBD1,TRBV29-1,CSGQGYTQYF,TGCAGCGGACAGGGTTATACGCAGTATTTT
TRBJ1-2,.,.,TRBV6-1,CASIGENYGYTF,TGTGCCAGCATCGGGGAAAACTATGGCTACACCTTC
TRBJ2-5,once,.,TRBV7-9,CASSFVNIEETQYF,TGTGCCAGCAGCTTTGTCAACATTGAAGAGACCCAGTACTTC
TRBJ2-7,.,.,TRBV5-1,CASSLGGRNLEQYF,TGCGCCAGCAGCTTGGGAGGCAGGAATCTCGAGCAGTACTTC
TRBJ2-7,.,.,TRBV6-1,CASSEFLGQNYEQYF,TGTGCCAGCAGTGAATTTTTAGGACAGAACTACGAGCAGTACTTC
TRBJ1-2,.,TRBD1,TRBV27,CASSFLDRGQGGYTF,TGTGCCAGCAGTTTCCTGGACAGGGGGCAAGGCGGCTACACCTTC
TRBJ2-3,.,.,TRBV5-1,CASSSRPDTQYF,TGCGCCAGCAGCTCACGGCCAGATACGCAGTATTTT
TRBJ2-2,.,TRBD2,TRBV6-1,CASSEMRLAPNTGELFF,TGTGCCAGCAGTGAAATGAGACTAGCCCCGAACACCGGGGAGCTGTTTTTT
TRBJ2-1,.,TRBD1,TRBV6-5,CASSYGWDSYNEQFF,TGTGCCAGCAGTTACGGTTGGGACAGTTACAATGAGCAGTTCTTC
TRBJ2-2,.,TRBD2,TRBV4-3,CASSQDLLAGGITGELFF,TGCGCCAGCAGCCAAGATCTTCTAGCGGGAGGTATCACCGGGGAGCTGTTTTTT
TRBJ1-1,.,TRBD1,TRBV28,CASSYRGVYTEAFF,TGTGCCAGCAGTTACAGGGGTGTCTACACTGAAGCTTTCTTT
TRBJ2-7,.,TRBD1,TRBV7-3,CASSVGTGGRYEQYF,TGTGCCAGCAGCGTTGGGACAGGGGGGAGGTACGAGCAGTACTTC
TRBJ2-2,.,.,TRBV2,CASSEALSIQGRGTGELFF,TGTGCCAGCAGTGAAGCCCTTTCCATCCAGGGGCGAGGCACCGGGGAGCTGTTTTTT
TRBJ2-1,.,TRBD2,TRBV9,CASSVVSGRVPDEQFF,TGTGCCAGCAGCGTAGTTAGCGGGCGCGTACCGGATGAGCAGTTCTTC
TRBJ1-1,.,TRBD1,TRBV6-5,CASSYSGQGNTEAFF,TGTGCCAGCAGTTACTCGGGACAGGGGAACACTGAAGCTTTCTTT
TRBJ2-2,.,.,TRBV4-3,CASSQYGTMNTGELFF,TGCGCCAGCAGCCAGTACGGAACTATGAACACCGGGGAGCTGTTTTTT
TRBJ1-4,.,.,TRBV7-9,CASSLDVTWNEKLFF,TGTGCCAGCAGCTTAGATGTAACCTGGAATGAAAAACTGTTTTTT
TRBJ2-3,.,TRBD2,TRBV6-5,CASSAPGGAGTQYF,TGTGCCAGCAGCGCCCCCGGGGGGGCAGGTACGCAGTATTTT
TRBJ1-5,.,.,TRBV4-1,CASSQVVGAGQPQHF,TGCGCCAGCAGCCAAGTTGTGGGGGCAGGTCAGCCCCAGCATTTT
TRBJ2-7,.,.,TRBV27,CASSWAGMAYEQYF,TGTGCCAGCAGTTGGGCAGGGATGGCCTACGAGCAGTACTTC
TRBJ2-7,.,TRBD2,TRBV11-2,CASSLDGERDPYEQYF,TGTGCCAGCAGCTTAGATGGGGAGCGGGACCCATACGAGCAGTACTTC
TRBJ2-7,.,.,TRBV7-9,CASSFGKDEQYF,TGTGCCAGCAGCTTTGGAAAGGACGAGCAGTACTTC
TRBJ2-1,.,TRBD2,TRBV2,CATCSGVNNEQFF,TGTGCCACCTGTAGCGGGGTTAACAATGAGCAGTTCTTC
TRBJ2-7,.,TRBD1,TRBV5-4,CASSSGTVSYEQYF,TGTGCCAGCAGCTCCGGGACAGTCTCCTACGAGCAGTACTTC
TRBJ2-7,.,.,TRBV4-1,CASSLRDGTYEQYF,TGCGCCAGCAGCCTTCGGGACGGTACCTACGAGCAGTACTTC
TRBJ2-1,.,.,TRBV6-4,CASSATYGSYNEQFF,TGTGCCAGCAGCGCTACATACGGCTCCTACAATGAGCAGTTCTTC
TRBJ2-7,once,TRBD1,TRBV9,CASSVGGQGAYEQYF,TGTGCCAGCAGCGTAGGGGGACAGGGGGCGTACGAGCAGTACTTC
TRBJ1-5,.,.,TRBV15,CATSTAQGPQHF,TGTGCCACCAGCACCGCTCAAGGGCCCCAGCATTTT
TRBJ2-7,.,TRBD1,TRBV27,CASSFARTGREQYF,TGTGCCAGCAGTTTTGCCAGGACAGGCCGGGAGCAGTACTTC
TRBJ2-5,once,TRBD2,TRBV10-3,CAISESFGRGTSGQETQYF,TGTGCCATCAGTGAGTCCTTTGGTCGTGGGACTAGCGGCCAAGAGACCCAGTACTTC
TRBJ2-5,once,.,TRBV10-3,CAIKRGAGMETQYF,TGTGCCATCAAGAGAGGTGCAGGGATGGAGACCCAGTACTTC
TRBJ2-1,.,TRBD2,TRBV28,CASSFSGLAGSNEQFF,TGTGCCAGCAGTTTTAGCGGACTAGCGGGGTCCAATGAGCAGTTCTTC
TRBJ2-2,.,.,TRBV7-6,CASSQGGTGELFF,TGTGCCAGCAGCCAAGGCGGCACCGGGGAGCTGTTTTTT
TRBJ2-1,.,TRBD2,TRBV30,CAWSVEGGGLNNEQFF,TGTGCCTGGAGTGTAGAAGGCGGGGGGCTCAACAATGAGCAGTTCTTC
TRBJ1-4,.,.,TRBV27,CASSGTYEKLFF,TGTGCCAGCAGTGGGACCTATGAAAAACTGTTTTTT
TRBJ2-7,.,.,TRBV29-1,CSVWTGYEQYF,TGCAGCGTGTGGACTGGCTACGAGCAGTACTTC
TRBJ2-7,.,TRBD2,TRBV29-1,CSVEDRAGGYYEQYF,TGCAGCGTTGAAGATCGGGCGGGAGGGTACTACGAGCAGTACTTC
TRBJ2-5,once,.,TRBV27,CASSSQAGSIETQYF,TGTGCCAGCAGTTCCCAGGCAGGGTCTATCGAGACCCAGTACTTC
TRBJ1-2,.,TRBD1,TRBV6-5,CASSYLDRVDGYTF,TGTGCCAGCAGTTATCTCGACAGGGTGGATGGCTACACCTTC
TRBJ1-2,.,.,TRBV27,CASSLQVNYGYTF,TGTGCCAGCAGTTTACAGGTTAACTATGGCTACACCTTC
TRBJ2-7,.,TRBD1,TRBV7-8,CASSVTGYYEQYF,TGTGCCAGCAGCGTGACAGGGTACTACGAGCAGTACTTC
TRBJ2-7,once,.,TRBV29-1,CSVEGGNSYEQYF,TGCAGCGTTGAAGGCGGGAACTCCTACGAGCAGTACTTC
TRBJ2-7,.,.,TRBV27,CASSLSGFREQYF,TGTGCCAGCAGTTTATCCGGGTTCCGCGAGCAGTACTTC
TRBJ2-5,.,.,TRBV15,CATSRVGPGGLETQYF,TGTGCCACCAGCAGAGTTGGGCCGGGGGGCCTCGAGACCCAGTACTTC
TRBJ1-1,.,.,TRBV7-9,CAIRQTDMNTEAFF,TGTGCCATAAGGCAGACAGATATGAACACTGAAGCTTTCTTT
TRBJ1-1,.,.,TRBV12-5,CASGLNGVATEAFF,TGTGCTAGTGGTTTAAATGGGGTAGCCACTGAAGCTTTCTTT
TRBJ2-3,once,.,TRBV7-9,CASSLARDTISTDTQYF,TGTGCCAGCAGCTTAGCGCGGGACACAATAAGCACAGATACGCAGTATTTT
TRBJ1-3,.,.,TRBV6-1,CASSESRVSSGNTIYF,TGTGCCAGCAGTGAAAGCCGGGTTAGTTCTGGAAACACCATATATTTT